This T cell receptor (beta chain) was observed in a study of blood T cell repertoires in COVID-19. Overall study: Acute-phase and convalescent COVID-19 samples originated in the United States, Italy and Spain.

Profiled with immunoSEQ multiplex PCR; TCRdb holds only in-frame clones, not every one. The sample shows about 350,000 clones, approximately 91% of them seen only once. The CDR3 is made up of 17 amino acids. Trimming pared 2 bases from V and 0 bases from J, leaving 12 bases between. Germline-derived CDR1 and CDR2 are KGHDR and SFDVKD. The origin of this receptor is a woman in her twenties or thirties who had been exposed to COVID-19. Material for sequencing was PBMCs or T cells enriched from blood (not recorded which). The chain employs TRBV24-1 and TRBJ2-2; TRBD1 might be the D (5 bases). The CDR3 spells CATSDSWTFANTGELFF. The CDR3 DNA follows: TGTGCCACCAGTGATTCGTGGACATTCGCGAACACCGGGGAGCTGTTTTTT.